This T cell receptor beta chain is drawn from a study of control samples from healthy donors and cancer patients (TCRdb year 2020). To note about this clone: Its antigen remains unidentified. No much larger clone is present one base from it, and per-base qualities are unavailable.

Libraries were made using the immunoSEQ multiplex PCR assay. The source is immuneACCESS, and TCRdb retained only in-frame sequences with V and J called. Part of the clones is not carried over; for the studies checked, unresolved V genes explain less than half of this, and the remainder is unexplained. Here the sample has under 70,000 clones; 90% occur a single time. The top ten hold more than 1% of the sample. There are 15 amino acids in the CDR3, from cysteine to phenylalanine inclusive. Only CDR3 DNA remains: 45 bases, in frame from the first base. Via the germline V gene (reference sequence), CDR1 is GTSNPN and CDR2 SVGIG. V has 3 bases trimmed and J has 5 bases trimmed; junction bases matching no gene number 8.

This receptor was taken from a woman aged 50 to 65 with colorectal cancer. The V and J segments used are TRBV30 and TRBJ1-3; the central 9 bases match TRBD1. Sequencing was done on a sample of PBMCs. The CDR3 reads CAWRGQGIFRNTIYF. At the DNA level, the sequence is TGTGCCTGGAGGGGACAGGGCATTTTTAGAAACACCATATATTTT.